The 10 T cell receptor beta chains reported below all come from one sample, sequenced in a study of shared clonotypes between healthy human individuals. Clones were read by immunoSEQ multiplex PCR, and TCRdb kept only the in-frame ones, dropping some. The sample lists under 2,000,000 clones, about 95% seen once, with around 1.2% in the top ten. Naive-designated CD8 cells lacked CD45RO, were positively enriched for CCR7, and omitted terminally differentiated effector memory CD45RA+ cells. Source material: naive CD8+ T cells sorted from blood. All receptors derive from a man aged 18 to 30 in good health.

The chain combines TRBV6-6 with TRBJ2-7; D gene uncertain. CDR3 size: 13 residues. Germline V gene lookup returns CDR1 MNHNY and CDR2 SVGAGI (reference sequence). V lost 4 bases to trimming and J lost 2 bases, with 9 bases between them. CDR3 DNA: TGTGCCAGCAGTTTCCCGGGTCCCTACGAGCAGTACTTC. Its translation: CASSFPGPYEQYF.

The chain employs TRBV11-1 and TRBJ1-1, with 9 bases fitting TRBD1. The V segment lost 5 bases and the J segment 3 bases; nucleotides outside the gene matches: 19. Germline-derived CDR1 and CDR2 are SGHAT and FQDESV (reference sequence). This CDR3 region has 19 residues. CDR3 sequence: CASSPVEDRGTWADTEAFF. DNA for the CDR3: TGTGCCAGCAGCCCTGTTGAGGACAGGGGCACTTGGGCTGACACTGAAGCTTTCTTT.

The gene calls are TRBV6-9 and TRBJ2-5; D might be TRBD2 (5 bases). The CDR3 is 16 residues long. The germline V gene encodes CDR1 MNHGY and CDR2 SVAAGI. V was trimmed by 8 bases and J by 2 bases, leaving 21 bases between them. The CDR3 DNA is TGTGCCAGCCTCTCCGTTTCGCGGGCCCCACAAGAGACCCAGTACTTC. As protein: CASLSVSRAPQETQYF.

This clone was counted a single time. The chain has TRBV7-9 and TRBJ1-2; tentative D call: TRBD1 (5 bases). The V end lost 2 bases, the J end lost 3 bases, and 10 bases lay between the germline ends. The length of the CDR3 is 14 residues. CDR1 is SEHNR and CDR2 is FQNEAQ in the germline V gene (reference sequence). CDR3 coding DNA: TGTGCCAGCAGCTTAATCGCAGGGTACTATGGCTACACCTTC. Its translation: CASSLIAGYYGYTF.

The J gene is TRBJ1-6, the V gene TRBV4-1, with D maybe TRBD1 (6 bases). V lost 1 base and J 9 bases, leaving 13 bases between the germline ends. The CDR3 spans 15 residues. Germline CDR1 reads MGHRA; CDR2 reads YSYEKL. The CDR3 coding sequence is TGCGCCAGCAGCCAAGTAAACAGGGAAATTTCACCCCTCCACTTT. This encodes CASSQVNREISPLHF.

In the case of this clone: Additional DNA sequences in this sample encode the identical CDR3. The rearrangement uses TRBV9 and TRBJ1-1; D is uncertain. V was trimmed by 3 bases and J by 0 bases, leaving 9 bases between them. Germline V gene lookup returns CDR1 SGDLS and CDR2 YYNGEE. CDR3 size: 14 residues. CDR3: CASSASGMNTEAFF. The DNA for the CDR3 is TGTGCCAGCAGCGCTTCGGGGATGAACACTGAAGCTTTCTTT.

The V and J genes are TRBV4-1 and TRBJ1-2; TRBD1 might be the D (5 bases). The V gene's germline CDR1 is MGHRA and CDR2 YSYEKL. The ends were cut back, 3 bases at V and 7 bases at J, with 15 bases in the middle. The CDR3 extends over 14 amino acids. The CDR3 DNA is TGCGCCAGCAGCCAGGGGGAAGGGGCGGGTGGCTACACCTTC. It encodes CASSQGEGAGGYTF.

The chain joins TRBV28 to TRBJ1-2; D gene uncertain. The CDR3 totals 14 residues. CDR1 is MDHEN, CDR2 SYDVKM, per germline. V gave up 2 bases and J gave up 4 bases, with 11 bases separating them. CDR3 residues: CASSLGAWGYGYTF. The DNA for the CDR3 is TGTGCCAGCAGTTTAGGAGCCTGGGGCTATGGCTACACCTTC.

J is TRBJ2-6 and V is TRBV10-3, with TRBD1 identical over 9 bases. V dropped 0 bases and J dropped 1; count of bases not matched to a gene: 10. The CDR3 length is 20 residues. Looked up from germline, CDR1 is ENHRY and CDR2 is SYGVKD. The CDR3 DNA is TGTGCCATCAGTGAGTCTTTTCCGGGACAGGGAAAATCTGGGGCCAACGTCCTGACTTTC. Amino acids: CAISESFPGQGKSGANVLTF.

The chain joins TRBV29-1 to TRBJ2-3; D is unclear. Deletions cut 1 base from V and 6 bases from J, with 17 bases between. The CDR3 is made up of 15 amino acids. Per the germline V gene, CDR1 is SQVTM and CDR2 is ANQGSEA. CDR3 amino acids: CSVEGTATKSDTQYF. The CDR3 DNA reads TGCAGCGTTGAAGGAACAGCCACCAAATCGGATACGCAGTATTTT.